The 9 T cell receptor beta chains reported below all come from one sample, sequenced in a study of T cell responses to AZD1222 COVID-19 vaccine. TCRdb keeps only in-frame clones here, not all; method: immunoSEQ multiplex PCR. The sample includes roughly 260,000 clones, roughly 93% of them seen just once. The sample in question was peripheral blood, obtained on day 0 of AZD1222 vaccination. The receptor set was obtained from an adult in good health.

The chain recombines TRBV6-6 with TRBJ1-2; D is possibly TRBD1 (6 bases). Germline V gives CDR1 MNHNY, CDR2 SVGAGI (reference sequence). CDR3 length: 15 residues. Trimming removed 2 bases at V and 1 base at J, with 11 bases between. The CDR3 sequence is CASSYTGTLNYGYTF. The DNA of the CDR3 is TGTGCCAGCAGTTACACCGGGACACTTAACTATGGCTACACCTTC.

The rearrangement uses TRBV24-1 and TRBJ2-3, with a weak D call TRBD1 (5 bases). Per germline, CDR1 KGHDR and CDR2 SFDVKD. Trimming shortened V by 1 base and J by 3 bases, and 13 bases separated the two germline ends. This CDR3 has 16 amino acids. CDR3 nucleotide sequence: TGTGCCACCAGTGATTTCAGGGCTCAGGGTACAGATACGCAGTATTTT. Amino acids: CATSDFRAQGTDTQYF.

The chain carries TRBV7-2 and TRBJ2-3; D tentatively reads TRBD1 or TRBD2 (5 bases each). The V end lost 4 bases, the J end lost 6 bases, and 11 bases lay between the germline ends. CDR1 is SGHTA and CDR2 is FQGNSA in the germline V gene. This CDR3 is 13 amino acids long. For the CDR3, the DNA is TGTGCCAGCAGCTCCCGGGACCGGGATACGCAGTATTTT. It translates to CASSSRDRDTQYF.

The chain employs TRBV15 and TRBJ1-6, with D perhaps matching TRBD1 (6 bases). Germline assignment: CDR1 LNHNV and CDR2 YYDKDF (reference sequence). The CDR3 covers 15 residues. The V gene lost 3 bases and the J gene lost 11 bases, with 17 bases spanning the gap. The CDR3 DNA reads as TGTGCCACCAGCAGGCGTCCGGGGGCGGGGACACCCCTCCACTTT. This translates into CATSRRPGAGTPLHF.

This clone was picked up a small number of times. The chain carries TRBV19 and TRBJ1-4; 7 bases are shared with TRBD1. CDR1 and CDR2 (germline): LNHDA, SQIVND (reference sequence). V lost 3 bases and J lost 3; bases outside the gene matches: 10. There are 17 residues in the CDR3. The chain's CDR3 is CASSILGRGSANEKLFF. CDR3 DNA sequence: TGTGCCAGTAGTATTCTTGGCAGGGGGTCAGCTAATGAAAAACTGTTTTTT. Drawing the rest from reference TRBV19 and TRBJ1-4, the complete variable domain is DGGITQSPKYLFRKEGQNVTLSCEQNLNHDAMYWYRQDPGQGLRLIYYSQIVNDFQKGDIAEGYSVSREKKESFPLTVTSAQKNPTAFYLCASSILGRGSANEKLFFGSGTQLSVL.

This clone turned up a few times. CDR3 in DNA: TGTGCCAGCAGCCCCCGCGGCAGGGACCACGAGCAGTACTTC. This sequence encodes CASSPRGRDHEQYF. The chain carries TRBV5-4 and TRBJ2-7; perhaps D is TRBD1 or TRBD2 (5 bases each). The CDR3 sequence is 14 residues long. Germline CDR1 reads SGHNT; CDR2 reads YYREEE (reference sequence). The V end was cut by 4 bases, the J end by 5 bases, with 16 bases between.

This clone came up a few times. The chain links TRBV7-9 to TRBJ2-6; D gene unclear. Trimming removed 3 bases at V and 0 bases at J, with 6 bases between. Per the germline V gene, CDR1 is SEHNR and CDR2 is FQNEAQ (reference sequence). CDR3 length: 15 amino acids. In nucleotides, the CDR3 is TGTGCCAGCAGCTTTAAGGCCTCTGGGGCCAACGTCCTGACTTTC. It specifies CASSFKASGANVLTF.

J is TRBJ1-5 and V is TRBV19; D not certain. V lost 7 bases and J lost 2, with 15 bases in between. The CDR3 contains 15 residues. The germline V gene has CDR1 LNHDA and CDR2 SQIVND (reference sequence). The DNA for the CDR3 is TGTGCCAGTACCTTAGACACCAGAGGCAATCAGCCCCAGCATTTT. Amino acid sequence: CASTLDTRGNQPQHF.

V usage is TRBV29-1 and J usage is TRBJ2-3, with 10 bases that match TRBD2. V was clipped by 4 bases and J by 6 bases; unmatched bases: 10. The germline V gene encodes CDR1 SQVTM and CDR2 ANQGSEA. This CDR3 is 15 amino acids long. CDR3 in DNA: TGCAGCGTTGGAGCTAGCGGGGGCGAAAGGGATACGCAGTATTTT. Encoded protein: CSVGASGGERDTQYF.